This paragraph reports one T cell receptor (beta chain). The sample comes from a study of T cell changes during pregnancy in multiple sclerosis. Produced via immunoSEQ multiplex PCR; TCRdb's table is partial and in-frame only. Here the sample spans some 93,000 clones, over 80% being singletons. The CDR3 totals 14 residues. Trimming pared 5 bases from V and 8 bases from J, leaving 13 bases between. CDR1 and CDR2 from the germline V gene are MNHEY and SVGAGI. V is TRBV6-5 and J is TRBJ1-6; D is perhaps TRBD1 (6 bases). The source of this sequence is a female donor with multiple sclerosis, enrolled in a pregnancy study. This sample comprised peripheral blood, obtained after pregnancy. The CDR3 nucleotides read TGTGCCAGCAGTGATGGACAGAAGCATTCACCCCTCCACTTT. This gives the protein CASSDGQKHSPLHF.